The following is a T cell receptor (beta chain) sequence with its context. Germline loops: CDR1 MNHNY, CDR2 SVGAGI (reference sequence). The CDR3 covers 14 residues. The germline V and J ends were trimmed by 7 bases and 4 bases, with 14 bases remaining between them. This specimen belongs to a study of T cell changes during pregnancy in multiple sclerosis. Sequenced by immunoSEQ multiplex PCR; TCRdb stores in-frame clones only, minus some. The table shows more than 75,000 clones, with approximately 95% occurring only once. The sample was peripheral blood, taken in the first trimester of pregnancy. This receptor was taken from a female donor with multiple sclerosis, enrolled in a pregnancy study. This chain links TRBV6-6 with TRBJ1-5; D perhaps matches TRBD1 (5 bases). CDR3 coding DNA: TGTGCCAGCATGGGCAGGGCGGGGAATCAGCCCCAGCATTTT. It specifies CASMGRAGNQPQHF.